Shown below are 13 T cell receptor beta chains from a single sample sequenced in a study of T cell changes during pregnancy in multiple sclerosis. TCRdb's copy holds only in-frame clones and misses some; the assay was immunoSEQ multiplex PCR. The table records fewer than 20,000 clones, 85% of them present only once. The sequencing here drew on CD8+ T cells from peripheral blood mononuclear cells, taken after pregnancy. These TCRs come from a female donor with multiple sclerosis, enrolled in a pregnancy study.

This sequence joins TRBV9 and TRBJ1-1, with D possibly being TRBD1 (5 bases). The CDR3 is 14 residues long. The V gene lost 0 bases and the J gene lost 4 bases, with 10 bases spanning the gap. In germline, CDR1 is SGDLS, CDR2 YYNGEE. Here the CDR3 DNA reads TGTGCCAGCAGCGTAGGTCAGGGTTCCACTGAAGCTTTCTTT. Residues: CASSVGQGSTEAFF.

The chain joins TRBV27 to TRBJ2-2; D is unresolved. CDR3 length equals 13 residues. Germline V lookup: CDR1 MNHEY, CDR2 SMNVEV (reference sequence). Trimming stripped 5 bases from V and 1 base from J, with 5 bases between. The DNA for the CDR3 is TGTGCCAGCAGTGCGGAGAACACCGGGGAGCTGTTTTTT. Translated, it gives CASSAENTGELFF.

The V gene is TRBV7-7, the J gene TRBJ2-1; a possible D gene is TRBD1 (6 bases). The CDR3 contains 15 residues. Germline V gene lookup returns CDR1 SSHAT and CDR2 FNYEAQ (reference sequence). With 1 base removed from V and 2 bases from J, the gap between germline ends came to 9 bases. This CDR3 reads CASSLGDKPYNEQFF. The CDR3 DNA follows: TGTGCCAGCAGCTTAGGGGACAAACCCTACAATGAGCAGTTCTTC.

The V and J genes are TRBV30 and TRBJ2-7; TRBD1 matches at 8 bases. The CDR3 contains 13 residues. Per the germline V gene, CDR1 is GTSNPN and CDR2 is SVGIG (reference sequence). The V segment lost 2 bases and the J segment 3 bases; nucleotides outside the gene matches: 3. The CDR3 DNA sequence: TGTGCCTGGAGTCTCGGACAGGGCTACGAGCAGTACTTC. It encodes CAWSLGQGYEQYF.

The chain employs TRBV27 and TRBJ2-1; D is possibly TRBD2 (6 bases). The V end was cut by 7 bases, the J end by 2 bases, with 15 bases between. The CDR3 consists of 15 residues. The germline gives CDR1 MNHEY, CDR2 SMNVEV (reference sequence). In DNA form, the CDR3 reads TGTGCCAGCACTTACCGGGACTCAGCCTACAATGAGCAGTTCTTC. Amino acid sequence: CASTYRDSAYNEQFF.

The V and J genes are TRBV7-9 and TRBJ2-7; 9 bases align to TRBD1. Germline CDR1 SEHNR, CDR2 FQNEAQ (reference sequence). V shed 1 base, J shed 5 bases, and the junction held 3 bases outside the gene matches. The CDR3 loop spans 14 amino acids. CDR3 in amino acids: CASSLGTGDHEQYF. The DNA of the CDR3 is TGTGCCAGCAGCTTAGGGACAGGGGACCACGAGCAGTACTTC.

The chain uses TRBV4-3 and TRBJ2-2; TRBD2 might be the D (5 bases). The CDR3 extends over 16 amino acids. Germline CDR1 LGHNA, CDR2 YSLEER. Trimming removed 1 base from V and 6 bases from J, with 15 bases in between. CDR3 residues: CASSQGPNPGSGELFF. Here the CDR3 DNA reads TGCGCCAGCAGCCAAGGCCCCAACCCGGGGTCCGGGGAGCTGTTTTTT.

This clone came up once. The chain recombines TRBV7-9 with TRBJ1-5, with 8 bases aligning to TRBD1. Germline-derived CDR1 and CDR2 are SEHNR and FQNEAQ (reference sequence). The CDR3 is 16 amino acids. V gave up 5 bases and J gave up 2 bases; unmatched junction bases: 8. The CDR3 sequence is CASSPGQAGGNQPQHF. CDR3 DNA sequence: TGTGCCAGCAGCCCGGGACAGGCGGGGGGCAATCAGCCCCAGCATTTT.

The chain employs TRBV2 and TRBJ1-2; D remains ambiguous. The CDR3 sequence is 13 residues long. The germline gives CDR1 SNHLY, CDR2 FYNNEI. V dropped 3 bases and J dropped 3 bases, with 8 bases sitting between them. The CDR3 bases are TGTGCCAGCAGTGAGGTCGGAGACTATGGCTACACCTTC. Encoded protein: CASSEVGDYGYTF.

The chain links TRBV7-3 to TRBJ2-5; 14 bases agree with TRBD2. CDR1 is SGHTA, CDR2 FQGTGA, per germline. Trimming at V came to 5 bases and at J to 4 bases, leaving 3 bases not matched to a gene. The length of the CDR3 is 15 residues. This CDR3 is CASSAGTSGRETQYF. CDR3 nucleotides: TGTGCCAGCAGCGCCGGGACTAGCGGGAGAGAGACCCAGTACTTC.

The gene calls are TRBV27 and TRBJ1-1; D unresolved. V was pared by 2 bases and J by 0 bases, with 4 bases between. The CDR3 runs 13 residues. Per the germline V gene, CDR1 is MNHEY and CDR2 is SMNVEV (reference sequence). Written as DNA, the CDR3 is TGTGCCAGCAGTTTAGCGTTGAACACTGAAGCTTTCTTT. Its protein is CASSLALNTEAFF.

The chain carries TRBV7-8 and TRBJ2-1; no clear D. CDR3 length equals 15 residues. Trimming shortened V by 1 base and J by 0 bases, and 7 bases separated the two germline ends. Germline assignment: CDR1 SGHVS and CDR2 FQNEAQ. Written as DNA, the CDR3 is TGTGCCAGCAGCTTAGACAGAACCTCCTACAATGAGCAGTTCTTC. As protein: CASSLDRTSYNEQFF.

The chain combines TRBV27 with TRBJ2-7, with 7 bases lining up with TRBD1. With 7 bases clipped from V and 5 bases from J, the junction kept 17 bases outside the gene matches. Germline V gene data show CDR1 as MNHEY and CDR2 as SMNVEV (reference sequence). CDR3 length: 16 residues. Written as DNA, the CDR3 is TGTGCCAGCACCCTTTACGCCCTGACAGGGCGGAACGAGCAGTACTTC. It specifies CASTLYALTGRNEQYF.